Listed here are 8 T cell receptor beta chains from one sample, sequenced in a study of shared clonotypes between healthy human individuals. The assay was immunoSEQ multiplex PCR, and TCRdb's table has in-frame clones only and misses some. The sample consists of more than 2 million clones, 85% to 95% of them appearing once. Sequencing was carried out using naive CD4+ T cells sorted from blood. Indicated subset: CD45RA+ positively selected. Receptors were obtained from a man between 18 and 29 years old in good health.

The V gene is TRBV5-6, the J gene TRBJ1-6; 10 bases are a match to TRBD1. Trimming took 0 bases from V and 8 from J; bases not matched to a gene: 5. CDR3 length: 16 amino acids. Per the germline V gene, CDR1 is SGHDT and CDR2 is YYEEEE. In DNA form, the CDR3 reads TGTGCCAGCAGCTTGGCGGGACAGGGGATTGATTCACCCCTCCACTTT. As protein: CASSLAGQGIDSPLHF.

The chain is built from TRBV10-3 and TRBJ1-1; D ambiguous. Germline V gives CDR1 ENHRY, CDR2 SYGVKD. V was trimmed by 0 bases and J by 1 base, leaving 6 bases between them. The CDR3 contains 14 residues. The CDR3 DNA is TGTGCCATCAGTGAGTCGTGGGGGAACACTGAAGCTTTCTTT. Translating gives CAISESWGNTEAFF.

As regards this clone: This CDR3 is also generated by other DNA sequences in the sample. The chain combines TRBV27 with TRBJ1-1; no reliable D call. This CDR3 spans 11 amino acids. The germline gives CDR1 MNHEY, CDR2 SMNVEV (reference sequence). V lost 5 bases to trimming and J lost 5 bases, with 6 bases between them. The chain's CDR3 is CASSRGTEAFF. The CDR3 DNA reads TGTGCCAGCAGTCGCGGGACTGAAGCTTTCTTT.

The CDR3 nucleotides are TGTGCCAGTGCCGCCGGGACAGCCTCCTACGAGCAGTACTTC. This codes for CASAAGTASYEQYF. The chain uses TRBV6-1 and TRBJ2-7; 7 bases match TRBD1. The CDR3 consists of 14 residues. V dropped 9 bases and J dropped 0; count of bases not matched to a gene: 8. CDR1 MNHNS and CDR2 SASEGT come from the germline V gene.

V and J are TRBV9 and TRBJ2-1, with 10 bases fitting TRBD2. The CDR3 sequence is 16 residues long. Germline assignment: CDR1 SGDLS and CDR2 YYNGEE. J was trimmed by 7 bases and V by 4 bases; bases with no gene match: 11. The CDR3 loop reads CASSPLAGVAVNEQFF. The DNA for the CDR3 is TGTGCCAGCAGCCCTCTAGCGGGAGTGGCTGTGAATGAGCAGTTCTTC.

The J gene is TRBJ2-7, the V gene TRBV6-5; no clear D gene. Germline loops: CDR1 MNHEY, CDR2 SVGAGI. V lost 5 bases and J 0 bases, leaving 8 bases between the germline ends. The CDR3 sequence is 13 residues long. The CDR3: CASSPASSYEQYF. Here the CDR3 DNA reads TGTGCCAGCAGTCCAGCGAGCTCCTACGAGCAGTACTTC.

J is TRBJ2-3 and V is TRBV7-9, with 9 bases identical to TRBD2. Germline V gene lookup returns CDR1 SEHNR and CDR2 FQNEAQ (reference sequence). The V gene end was trimmed by 9 bases and the J gene end by 5 bases; junction bases not matched to a gene: 12. The CDR3 spans 15 residues. This CDR3 is CASTPERGAKDTQYF. Here the CDR3 DNA reads TGTGCCAGTACCCCAGAGCGGGGGGCGAAAGATACGCAGTATTTT.

The rearrangement joins TRBV6-5 to TRBJ1-1; TRBD1 matches at 9 bases. V dropped 7 bases and J dropped 0; count of bases not matched to a gene: 6. The CDR3 loop spans 15 amino acids. The germline V gene has CDR1 MNHEY and CDR2 SVGAGI. CDR3 amino acids: CASTRQGVMNTEAFF. CDR3 sequence (DNA): TGTGCCAGCACACGACAGGGGGTCATGAACACTGAAGCTTTCTTT.